This TCR beta chain was identified during a study of shared clonotypes between healthy human individuals (dated by TCRdb to between 2020 and 2021). For the wider study: The cohort comprised a couple of women and a few men aged 18 to 49 years. For each donor, three plates each were used for CD4 naive and CD4 memory, two plates were used for CD8 naive, and one plate was used for CD8 memory. To estimate repertoire size and how much clonotype sharing occurs between individuals, the study deeply sequenced the blood TCR repertoires of five or six healthy adults. To increase sequencing depth and limit assay-specific biases, different laboratories used diverse techniques to prepare libraries and sequence TCR repertoires. Each donor's leukapheresis produced roughly between about 0.9 and 9.5 billion PBMCs. Results and caveats for the whole study, not just this receptor: Based on pairwise subsampling, the degree of clonotype sharing among donors was expected to be affected by sequencing depth. Compared with non-shared clonotypes, clonotypes shared by all four sorted-subset donors had higher generation probabilities. Around 5.4% of naive CD4, 3% to 4% of naive CD8, approximately 2.2% of memory CD4, and 0.35% to 0.4% of memory CD8 clonotypes were shared across several donors. Even with the large sequencing depth, rarefaction of the sorted-subset datasets indicated that sequencing was incomplete. The genetic and exposure-history diversity represented was limited by the small number of donors. Naive subsets generally had larger estimated clonotype richness than memory subsets. Sampling was restricted to blood, and TCR repertoires in tissue are likely to differ from TCR repertoires in blood.

Using the deep immunoSEQ assay, multiplex PCR amplified TCR CDR3 regions from genomic DNA. Extracted genomic DNA from each cell subset was spread evenly across all wells of several immunoSEQ 96-well plates, with each plate serving as a replicate. For sorted subsets, each replicate PCR was loaded with 200 ng genomic DNA, equivalent to 30,000 to 35,000 T cell genomes. The purified libraries were quantified using a Qubit 3.0 fluorometer, sized with a Bioanalyzer 2100, and then quantified again using the KAPA Library Quantification kit. A separate single-read 150-cycle Illumina NextSeq 550 flow cell was used to sequence each immunoSEQ 96-well plate. As for how the authors treated the data: Because the immunoSEQ output included only junctional sequences and no quality scores, the filtering could not be the same as the filtering used for full-length reads. To assign V/J genes and CDR3, sequences were annotated using PyIR, a Python wrapper for IgBLAST v1.9, with IMGT germline references. Reads with weak V/J assignments (E-value above 1e-6), missing CDR3, stop codons, out-of-frame junctions, or ambiguous translated residues were removed. V3J clonotypes were defined as sequences sharing an identical inferred V gene, J gene, and CDR3 amino acid sequence. The percentage overlap between two repertoires was calculated by dividing the number of shared unique clonotypes by the size of the smaller repertoire. Richness of each repertoire was evaluated using RTK rarefaction, the Chao1 estimator, and Recon v2.1 estimates of unobserved clonotypes. For all TCRbeta clonotypes obtained by the gDNA method from four donors, generation probabilities were computed with OLGA. TCRdb re-hosts the immuneACCESS table, in-frame sequences only. Its copies lack some clones; in the studies checked, an unresolved V gene accounts for under half of them, and the cause for the rest is not known. V, J and clone size derive from that table, while D and trimming were established from the DNA sequence. A total of approximately 940,000 clones appear in this sample, 76% of them only once. The biggest ten clones account for approximately 1.5% of the sample.

The donors were healthy, HIV-negative adults with no recently reported acute infections or vaccinations. Every donor was a Caucasian adult residing in Nashville, Tennessee, USA. CD4+ T cells were enriched by magnetic negative selection, after which naive cells were positively selected on CD45RA and the negative fraction was taken as the memory subset. Blood was obtained by leukapheresis, after which PBMCs were separated by Ficoll-Histopaque density gradient centrifugation and cryopreserved in liquid nitrogen vapor phase. Analytical flow cytometry was used to check the purity and quantity of each magnetically sorted T cell population. Genomic DNA was isolated from every sorted fraction and measured by UV absorbance on a Nanodrop 2000c. CDR1 and CDR2, looked up from the germline V gene, are LGHNA and YSLEER. After removal of 0 bases from V and 12 bases from J, the junction retains 11 bases not matched to a gene. Inclusive of the bounding cysteine and phenylalanine, the CDR3 is 17 residues long. The kept DNA is CDR3 alone, 51 bases in frame from the first base.

As concerns this clone: This receptor's antigen is unknown. Base quality data are lacking; no much larger clone is found one base away.

The specimen sequenced was memory CD4+ T cells sorted from blood. Interpreted using the paper, the cell subset or site label stands for: CD45RA-negative fraction. The chain is made from TRBV4-3 and TRBJ2-1, and TRBD2 matches 13 of the central bases. This receptor was identified in a man aged 18 to 30 in good health. The DNA sequence is as follows: TGCGCCAGCAGCCAAGATCTTAGGACTAGCGGGGGAACGGGGCAGTTCTTC. It is translated as CASSQDLRTSGGTGQFF.